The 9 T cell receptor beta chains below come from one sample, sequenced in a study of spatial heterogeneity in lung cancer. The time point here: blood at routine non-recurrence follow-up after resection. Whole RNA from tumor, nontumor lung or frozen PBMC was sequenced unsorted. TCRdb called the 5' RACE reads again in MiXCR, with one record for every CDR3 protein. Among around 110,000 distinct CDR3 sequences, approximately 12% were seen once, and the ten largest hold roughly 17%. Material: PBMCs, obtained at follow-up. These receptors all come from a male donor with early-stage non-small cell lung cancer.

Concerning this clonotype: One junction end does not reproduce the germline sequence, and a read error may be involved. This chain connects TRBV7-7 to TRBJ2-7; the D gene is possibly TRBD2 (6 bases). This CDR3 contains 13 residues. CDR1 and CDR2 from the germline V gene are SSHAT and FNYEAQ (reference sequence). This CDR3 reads CASSLERGGEQYF. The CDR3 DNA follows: TGTGCTAGCAGCTTGGAAAGGGGAGGCGAGCAGTACTTC.

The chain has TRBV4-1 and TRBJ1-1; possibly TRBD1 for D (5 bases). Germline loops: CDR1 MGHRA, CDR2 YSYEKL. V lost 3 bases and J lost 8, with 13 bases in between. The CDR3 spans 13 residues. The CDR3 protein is CASSHEVGTEAFF. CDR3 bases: TGCGCCAGCAGCCACGAAGTGGGGACCGAAGCTTTCTTT.

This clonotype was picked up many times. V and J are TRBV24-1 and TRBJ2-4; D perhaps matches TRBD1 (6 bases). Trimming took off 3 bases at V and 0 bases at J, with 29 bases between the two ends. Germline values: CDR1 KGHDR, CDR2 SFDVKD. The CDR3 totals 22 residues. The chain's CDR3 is CATSDANPPGQRDLLAKNIQYF. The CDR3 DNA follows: TGTGCCACCAGTGATGCAAACCCACCGGGACAAAGGGACCTTCTAGCCAAAAACATTCAGTACTTC.

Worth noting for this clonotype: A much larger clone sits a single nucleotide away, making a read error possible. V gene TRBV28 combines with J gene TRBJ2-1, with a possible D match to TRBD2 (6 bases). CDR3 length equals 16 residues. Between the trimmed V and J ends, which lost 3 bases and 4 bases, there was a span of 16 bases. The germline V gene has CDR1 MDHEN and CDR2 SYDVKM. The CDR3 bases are TGTGCCAGCAGTTTTGCGGCGGGGAGGATTTACAATGAGCAGTTCTTC. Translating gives CASSFAAGRIYNEQFF. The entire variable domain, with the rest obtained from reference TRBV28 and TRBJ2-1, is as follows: DVKVTQSSRYLVKRTGEKVFLECVQDMDHENMFWYRQDPGLGLRLIYFSYDVKMKEKGDIPEGYSVSREKKERFSLILESASTNQTSMYLCASSFAAGRIYNEQFFGPGTRLTVL.

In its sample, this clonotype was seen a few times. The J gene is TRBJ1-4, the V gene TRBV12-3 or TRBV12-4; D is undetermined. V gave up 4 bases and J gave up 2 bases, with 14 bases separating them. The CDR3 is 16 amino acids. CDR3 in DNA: TGTGCCAGCAGTTGGCAAGGCAGCGCGACTAATGAAAAACTGTTTTTT. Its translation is CASSWQGSATNEKLFF.

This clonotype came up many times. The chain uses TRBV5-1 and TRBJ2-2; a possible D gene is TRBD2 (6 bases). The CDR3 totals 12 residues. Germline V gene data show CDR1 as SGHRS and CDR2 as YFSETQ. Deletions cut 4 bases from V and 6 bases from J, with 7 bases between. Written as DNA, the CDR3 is TGCGCCAGCAGCCCGGGGGCCGGGGAGCTGTTTTTT. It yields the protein CASSPGAGELFF.

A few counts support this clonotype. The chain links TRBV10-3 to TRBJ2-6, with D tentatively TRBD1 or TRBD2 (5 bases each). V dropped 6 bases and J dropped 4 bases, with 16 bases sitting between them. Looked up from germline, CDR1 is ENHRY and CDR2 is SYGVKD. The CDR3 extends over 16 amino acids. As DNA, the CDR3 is TGTGCCATCAGCGTGGGCGTAGGGACCGGGGCCAACGTCCTGACTTTC. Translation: CAISVGVGTGANVLTF.

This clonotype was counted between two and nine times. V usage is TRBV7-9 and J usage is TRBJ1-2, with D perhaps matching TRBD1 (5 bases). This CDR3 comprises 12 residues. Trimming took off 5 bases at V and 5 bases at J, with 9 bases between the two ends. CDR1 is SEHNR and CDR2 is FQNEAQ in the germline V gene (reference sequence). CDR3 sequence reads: CASSGTVYGYTF. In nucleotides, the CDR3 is TGTGCCAGCAGCGGGACGGTATATGGCTACACCTTC. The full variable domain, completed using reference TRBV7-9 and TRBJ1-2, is DTGVSQNPRHKITKRGQNVTFRCDPISEHNRLYWYRQTLGQGPEFLTYFQNEAQLEKSRLLSDRFSAERPKGSFSTLEIQRTEQGDSAMYLCASSGTVYGYTFGSGTRLTVV.

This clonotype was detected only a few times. CDR3 in amino acids: CASSLDRMSTEAFF. For the CDR3, the DNA is TGTGCCAGCAGCTTGGACAGGATGTCGACTGAAGCTTTCTTT. The genes are TRBV5-4 and TRBJ1-1, with a tentative D call TRBD1 (5 bases). Germline V gene data show CDR1 as SGHNT and CDR2 as YYREEE (reference sequence). There are 14 residues in the CDR3. V lost 0 bases, J lost 5 bases, and 11 bases lay in between.